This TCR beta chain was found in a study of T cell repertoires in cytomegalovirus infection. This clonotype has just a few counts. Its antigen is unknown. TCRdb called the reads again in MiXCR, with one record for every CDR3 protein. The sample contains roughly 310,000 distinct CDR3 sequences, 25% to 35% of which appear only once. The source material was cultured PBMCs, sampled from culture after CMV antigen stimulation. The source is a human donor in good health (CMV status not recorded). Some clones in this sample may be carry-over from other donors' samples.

CDR3 sequence reads: CASSLGPAGSPPDTQYF. The CDR3 DNA is TGTGCCAGCAGTTTAGGCCCAGCGGGAAGTCCCCCAGATACGCAGTATTTT. V gene TRBV12-3 or TRBV12-4 combines with J gene TRBJ2-3; TRBD2 matches at 7 bases. The CDR3 loop spans 17 amino acids. Trimming at V came to 1 base and at J to 4 bases, leaving 11 bases not matched to a gene.